The entry below describes one T cell receptor (beta chain). Its matching antigen is unknown. This sample is part of a study of OX40 agonist ivuxolimab in advanced cancers. For the study at large: Ivuxolimab, an antibody acting as an agonist of OX40 (CD134), was used to treat patients. Notes on the study in general: Antigens targeted by the expanded peripheral T cells were not determined.

Per germline, CDR1 SQVTM and CDR2 ANQGSEA. The CDR3 is made up of 13 amino acids. Trimming took 6 bases from V and 5 from J; bases not matched to a gene: 5. This table comes from immunoSEQ multiplex PCR, and its TCRdb copy is limited to in-frame clones, with some not included. The table shows fewer than 100,000 clones, with more than 80% occurring only once. This TCR was sampled from an adult with an advanced solid tumor such as melanoma, head and neck, liver or kidney cancer. This chain joins TRBV29-1 and TRBJ2-7, with 12 bases that match TRBD2. The specimen comprised CD4+ or CD8+ T cells sorted from blood, sampled in a trial of the OX40 agonist ivuxolimab. CDR3 protein: CSVLRLAGDEQYF. The CDR3 coding sequence is TGCAGCGTGTTACGACTAGCGGGAGACGAGCAGTACTTC.